This T cell receptor (beta chain) was captured by sequencing in a study of cytomegalovirus exposure and HLA in healthy donors. Whole-study findings and limits: Available immune exposure information covered CMV serostatus only. TCR beta V- and J-gene trimming was later associated with a missense DCLRE1C variant.

PCR involved 60 Vbeta and 13 Jbeta primers. Source study methods: Later reanalysis found 60 million to 90 million unique TCR beta chains, 10 million to 14 million of them shared. TCRdb's table, derived via immunoSEQ multiplex PCR, lists solely in-frame clones and lacks some. The V and J calls and clone size come from that table; D and trimming were worked out from the DNA. The sample consists of around 140,000 clones, approximately 80% of them appearing once. About this clone: Its antigen remains unidentified.

Each donor was healthy, and each was a bone marrow donor. The sequence derives from a man aged 35 to 55 in good health and CMV-seronegative. The specimen was PBMCs.

For the CDR3, the DNA is TGTGCCAGCGGCCCAGGAGGTGTCAATCAGCCCCAGCATTTT. It codes for CASGPGGVNQPQHF. The genes are TRBV27 and TRBJ1-5; D uncertain. V was shortened by 8 bases and J by 3 bases, with 14 bases between the two germline ends. Germline V gene lookup returns CDR1 MNHEY and CDR2 SMNVEV (reference sequence). The CDR3 is 14 residues long.